These 16 T cell receptor beta chains were sequenced from one sample in a study of blood T cells in healthy people across ages. A sample-barcoded 5' primer and a J-beta primer mix were used in a second PCR of roughly 6 to 12 cycles. TCRdb re-called the 5' RACE reads with MiXCR, one entry per CDR3 protein. The data contain more than 650,000 distinct CDR3 sequences, around a fifth of them singletons. Sequences were obtained from blood. These receptors were taken from a man aged 65 to 79 in good health.

This CDR3 is CASNRLDSGGYGYTF. DNA of the CDR3: TGTGCCAGTAATAGATTGGACTCGGGGGGCTATGGCTACACCTTC. This chain links TRBV19 with TRBJ1-2, with TRBD1 as a possible D gene (5 bases). CDR3 length: 15 residues. Trimming took 7 bases from V and 4 from J, leaving 19 bases between them. Germline assignment: CDR1 LNHDA and CDR2 SQIVND (reference sequence).

This clonotype was seen only a few times. The rearrangement uses TRBV11-3 and TRBJ2-3; D is perhaps TRBD1 (7 bases). Between the trimmed V and J ends, which lost 4 bases and 9 bases, there was a span of 26 bases. The germline V gene encodes CDR1 SGHNT and CDR2 YENEEA. CDR3 length: 17 residues. CDR3 in amino acids: CASSSEWQGGSQRTQYF. In DNA form, the CDR3 reads TGTGCCAGCAGCTCGGAGTGGCAGGGGGGTTCTCAGAGGACGCAGTATTTT.

The chain combines TRBV4-2 with TRBJ2-5; tentatively, D is TRBD2 (5 bases). The CDR3 totals 15 residues. Germline loops: CDR1 LGHNA, CDR2 YNFKEQ. V was pared by 7 bases and J by 5 bases, with 20 bases between. The CDR3 DNA reads TGTGCCAGCACCAAAAATCTAGCACGGATGGAGACCCAGTACTTC. Its protein is CASTKNLARMETQYF.

The table lists this clonotype with many counts. The chain uses TRBV7-9 and TRBJ1-5, with no clear D. V shed 5 bases and J shed 5 bases, with 10 bases lying between them. Per the germline V gene, CDR1 is SEHNR and CDR2 is FQNEAQ (reference sequence). The CDR3 spans 13 residues. CDR3 sequence reads: CASSTLTDQPQHF. The CDR3 nucleotides read TGTGCCAGCAGCACCTTGACGGATCAGCCCCAGCATTTT. Based on the CDR3 plus reference TRBV7-9 and TRBJ1-5, the full variable domain is DTGVSQNPRHKITKRGQNVTFRCDPISEHNRLYWYRQTLGQGPEFLTYFQNEAQLEKSRLLSDRFSAERPKGSFSTLEIQRTEQGDSAMYLCASSTLTDQPQHFGDGTRLSIL.

The chain carries TRBV9 and TRBJ2-3; the D is unclear. Germline CDR1 reads SGDLS; CDR2 reads YYNGEE. V lost 0 bases, J lost 10 bases, and 9 bases lay in between. The CDR3 contains 12 residues. The DNA of the CDR3 is TGTGCCAGCAGCGTAGTGGGCTCGGCGCAGTATTTT. It translates to CASSVVGSAQYF.

The J gene is TRBJ2-5, the V gene TRBV29-1; TRBD1 matches at 7 bases. Germline V lookup: CDR1 SQVTM, CDR2 ANQGSEA. Losses at the gene ends were 2 bases for V and 6 bases for J; bases not matched to a gene: 9. There are 14 residues in the CDR3. This CDR3 reads CSVERQGRWKTQYF. CDR3 DNA: TGCAGCGTTGAAAGACAGGGACGGTGGAAGACCCAGTACTTC. Full variable domain (remainder filled in from reference TRBV29-1 and TRBJ2-5): SAVISQKPSRDICQRGTSLTIQCQVDSQVTMMFWYRQQPGQSLTLIATANQGSEATYESGFVIDKFPISRPNLTFSTLTVSNMSPEDSSIYLCSVERQGRWKTQYFGPGTRLLVL.

The chain links TRBV2 to TRBJ2-4, with a weak D call TRBD1 (5 bases). Germline CDR1 reads SNHLY; CDR2 reads FYNNEI. With 3 bases removed from V and 1 base from J, the gap between germline ends came to 13 bases. The CDR3 covers 16 residues. CDR3 sequence reads: CASSDLRVSAKNIQYF. The CDR3 bases are TGTGCCAGCAGTGACCTCAGGGTTTCGGCCAAAAACATTCAGTACTTC.

The rearrangement uses TRBV5-4 and TRBJ1-1; D perhaps matches TRBD1 (5 bases). The CDR3 totals 15 residues. V was pared by 3 bases and J by 5 bases, with 17 bases between. CDR1 and CDR2 from the germline V gene are SGHNT and YYREEE (reference sequence). The CDR3 sequence: CASSSKAGSGTEAFF. The CDR3 DNA sequence: TGTGCCAGCAGCTCGAAGGCAGGGTCTGGGACTGAAGCTTTCTTT.

The chain recombines TRBV7-9 with TRBJ2-2; 8 bases fit TRBD2. V trimming: 5 bases; J trimming: 3 bases; junction bases outside the gene matches: 2. Germline V gene lookup returns CDR1 SEHNR and CDR2 FQNEAQ (reference sequence). The CDR3 covers 14 residues. Here the CDR3 reads CASSVLADTGELFF. The CDR3 nucleotides are TGTGCCAGCAGCGTACTAGCGGACACCGGGGAGCTGTTTTTT.

This clonotype has more than one count but fewer than ten. This chain joins TRBV5-5 and TRBJ1-2; D not certain. V was shortened by 5 bases and J by 4 bases, with 12 bases between the two germline ends. The CDR3 runs to 13 residues. Germline lookup yields CDR1 SGHKS and CDR2 YYEKEE (reference sequence). The DNA of the CDR3 is TGTGCCAGCAGTGACCGGTTCGCCTATGGCTACACCTTC. Translated, it gives CASSDRFAYGYTF.

This CDR3 reads CSASPGTGGADTQYF. DNA of the CDR3: TGCAGTGCTAGTCCCGGGACAGGGGGGGCAGATACGCAGTATTTT. J is TRBJ2-3 and V is TRBV20-1; the match to TRBD1 covers 11 bases. CDR3 length equals 15 residues. After removal of 3 bases from V and 4 bases from J, the junction contained 6 bases not matched to a gene. Germline V lookup: CDR1 DFQATT, CDR2 SNEGSKA (reference sequence).

This chain uses TRBV29-1 with TRBJ2-1, with D possibly matching TRBD1 (5 bases). Germline V CDR1 and CDR2: SQVTM, ANQGSEA. Trimming shortened V by 4 bases and J by 0 bases, and 7 bases separated the two germline ends. The CDR3 is made up of 13 amino acids. DNA of the CDR3: TGCAGCGTTGGACAGAGCTCCTACAATGAGCAGTTCTTC. Protein product: CSVGQSSYNEQFF.

This clonotype was seen only a few times. J is TRBJ1-4 and V is TRBV5-1; 7 bases map to TRBD1. Germline assignment: CDR1 SGHRS and CDR2 YFSETQ. CDR3 length: 14 amino acids. Trimming cost V 5 bases and J 8 bases; bases outside gene matches: 9. CDR3 loop: CASSFGDREEKLFF. CDR3 nucleotide sequence: TGCGCCAGCAGTTTTGGCGACAGGGAAGAAAAACTGTTTTTT.

The CDR3 nucleotides are TGTGCCAGCAGCTCCACGGACAGAACCGACACCGGGGAGCTGTTTTTT. Amino acids: CASSSTDRTDTGELFF. The J gene is TRBJ2-2, the V gene TRBV5-8; a possible D gene is TRBD1 (6 bases). Germline values: CDR1 SGHTS, CDR2 YDEGEE. Trimming removed 3 bases at V and 3 bases at J, with 15 bases between. The length of the CDR3 is 16 residues.

This clonotype was counted between two and nine times. The gene calls are TRBV12-3 or TRBV12-4 and TRBJ1-5; TRBD1 might be the D (5 bases). CDR3 length equals 13 residues. V gave up 6 bases and J gave up 2 bases, with 8 bases separating them. Here the CDR3 reads CASRGPGNQPQHF. Here the CDR3 DNA reads TGTGCCAGCAGGGGACCGGGCAATCAGCCCCAGCATTTT.

V is TRBV24-1 and J is TRBJ1-5; 8 bases agree with TRBD1. The length of the CDR3 is 14 residues. Germline assignment: CDR1 KGHDR and CDR2 SFDVKD. With 4 bases clipped from V and 7 bases from J, the junction kept 5 bases outside the gene matches. The CDR3 bases are TGTGCCACCAGTGAAACAGGGGGATGGCAGCCCCAGCATTTT. This gives the protein CATSETGGWQPQHF.